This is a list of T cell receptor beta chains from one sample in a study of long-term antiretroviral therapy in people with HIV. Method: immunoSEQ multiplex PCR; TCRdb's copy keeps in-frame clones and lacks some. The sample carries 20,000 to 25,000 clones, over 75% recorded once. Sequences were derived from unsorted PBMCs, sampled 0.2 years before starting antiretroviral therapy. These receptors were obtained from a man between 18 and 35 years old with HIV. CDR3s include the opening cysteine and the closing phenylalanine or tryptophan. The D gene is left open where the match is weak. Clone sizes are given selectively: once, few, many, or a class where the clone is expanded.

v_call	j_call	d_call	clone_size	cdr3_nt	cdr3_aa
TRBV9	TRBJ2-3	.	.	TGTGCCAGCAGCGTATATGGGCTGACTAGCACAGATACGCAGTATTTT	CASSVYGLTSTDTQYF
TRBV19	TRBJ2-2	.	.	TGTGCCAGTAGTACCGGGACACCTGCCACCGGGGAGCTGTTTTTT	CASSTGTPATGELFF
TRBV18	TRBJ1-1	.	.	TGTGCCAGCTCACCACCGGGTCCCGAGGAGTTAGTGACTGAAGCTTTCTTT	CASSPPGPEELVTEAFF
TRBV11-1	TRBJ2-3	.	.	TGTGCCAGCAGCTTAGTGGTAGCTAGTAGCACAGATACGCAGTATTTT	CASSLVVASSTDTQYF
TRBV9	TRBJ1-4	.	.	TGTGCCAGCAGCGTAGCGGGAAGCGGAGATGAAAAACTGTTTTTT	CASSVAGSGDEKLFF
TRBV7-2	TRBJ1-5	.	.	TGTGCCAGCAGCTTAGGGCAGGGCATTAAACAGCCCCAGCATTTT	CASSLGQGIKQPQHF
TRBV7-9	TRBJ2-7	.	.	TGTGCCAGCAGCTTTGGAGGGGGGGAGCAGTACTTC	CASSFGGGEQYF
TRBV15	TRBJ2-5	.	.	TGTGCCACCAGCAGTTACGAATCTTTTGCTGAACAAGAGACCCAGTACTTC	CATSSYESFAEQETQYF
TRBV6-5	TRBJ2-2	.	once	TGTGCCAGCAGTTACTCAGGGAGCACCGGGGAGCTGTTTTTT	CASSYSGSTGELFF
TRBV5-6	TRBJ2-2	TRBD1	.	TGTGCCAGCAGCTTTAGGGGGCCAGGCACCGGGGAGCTGTTTTTT	CASSFRGPGTGELFF
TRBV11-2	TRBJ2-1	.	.	TGTGCCAGCAGCTTAGTGGTGGGTTGGTCCTACAATGAGCAGTTCTTC	CASSLVVGWSYNEQFF
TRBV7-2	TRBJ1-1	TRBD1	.	TGTGCCAGCAGCCAGGGGGTCAACACTGAAGCTTTCTTT	CASSQGVNTEAFF
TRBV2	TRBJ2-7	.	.	TGTGCCAGCGGCAAAAAAGTTCACGAGCAGTACTTC	CASGKKVHEQYF
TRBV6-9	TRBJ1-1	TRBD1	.	TGTGCCAGCTTGAACGGGGACAGGGGGCTTCACACTGAAGCTTTCTTT	CASLNGDRGLHTEAFF
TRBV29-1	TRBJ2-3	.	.	TGCAGCGTTGACGCGGGCTTTGGCACAGATACGCAGTATTTT	CSVDAGFGTDTQYF
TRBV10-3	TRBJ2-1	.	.	TGTGCCATCAGTGGGGGGCCTGAAGGGGAAAATGAGCAGTTCTTC	CAISGGPEGENEQFF
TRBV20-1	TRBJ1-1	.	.	TGCAGTGCTAACAGGCTCACTGAAGCTTTCTTT	CSANRLTEAFF
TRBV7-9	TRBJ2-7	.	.	TGTGCCAGCAGCTTAAGCGGGCCTTTTTTGGACTTC	CASSLSGPFLDF
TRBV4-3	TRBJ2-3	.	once	TGCGCCAGCAGCCAAGATTCCTTGGACAGCACAGATACGCAGTATTTT	CASSQDSLDSTDTQYF
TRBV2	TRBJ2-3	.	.	TGTGCCAGCAGCCTAGCTGAAGGCACAGATACGCAGTATTTT	CASSLAEGTDTQYF
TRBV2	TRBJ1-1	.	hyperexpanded	TGTGCCAGCAGCGGGGGGAACACTGAAGCTTTCTTT	CASSGGNTEAFF
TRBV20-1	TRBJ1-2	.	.	TGCAGTGCACTAGGGGGTTACACCTTC	CSALGGYTF
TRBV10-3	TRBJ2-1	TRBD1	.	TGTGCCATCTCCGGGACAGGGGTCTACAATGAGCAGTTCTTC	CAISGTGVYNEQFF
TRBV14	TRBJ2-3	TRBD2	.	TGTGCCAGCAGCCACCCATTGACTAGCGGGAGCACAGATACGCAGTATTTT	CASSHPLTSGSTDTQYF
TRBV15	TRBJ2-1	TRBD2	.	TGTGCCACCAGCAGAAGGACTAGTAAGGGGTCTGGTGAGCAGTTCTTC	CATSRRTSKGSGEQFF
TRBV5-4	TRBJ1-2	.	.	TGTGCCAGCAGCGACTACCGAGGGTCAGTAGACGATGGCTACACCTTC	CASSDYRGSVDDGYTF
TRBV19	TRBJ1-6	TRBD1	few	TGTGCCAGTAGTGCGGGACAGTATAATTCACCCCTCCACTTT	CASSAGQYNSPLHF
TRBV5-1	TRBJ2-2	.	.	TGCGCCAGCAGCTTGGCGGTGGATCTGCCCGGGGAGCTGTTTTTT	CASSLAVDLPGELFF
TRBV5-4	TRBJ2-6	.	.	TGTGCCAGCAGGTCCCTTACAGGCCCTGGGGCCAACGTCCTGACTTTC	CASRSLTGPGANVLTF
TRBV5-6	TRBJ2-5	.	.	TGTGCCAGCAGCTTTAGGGGGGCCCGGGCATCGGAGACCCAGTACTTC	CASSFRGARASETQYF
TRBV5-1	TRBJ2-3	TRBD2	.	TGCGCCAGTTCCAACTTCCCTGGGACTAGCGGGATTGATACGCAGTATTTT	CASSNFPGTSGIDTQYF
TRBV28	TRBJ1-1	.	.	TGTGCCAGCAGCGCATCGGGACACCTTGAAGCTTTCTTT	CASSASGHLEAFF
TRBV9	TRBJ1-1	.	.	TGTGCCAGCAGCCCACGGGGCACTGAAGCTTTCTTT	CASSPRGTEAFF
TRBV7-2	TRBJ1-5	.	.	TGTGCCAGCAGCGTAGGGGGTCAGCCCCAGCATTTT	CASSVGGQPQHF
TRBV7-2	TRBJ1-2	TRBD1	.	TGTGCCAGCAGCTTATACCCGGCACAGGGGTCTAACTATGGCTACACCTTC	CASSLYPAQGSNYGYTF
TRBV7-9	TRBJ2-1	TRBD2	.	TGTGCCAGCAGCTGGCTAGCGGGGGCCAATGAGCAGTTCTTC	CASSWLAGANEQFF
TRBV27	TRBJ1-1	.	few	TGTGCCAGCGGTCGGGGGGCGGACACTGAAGCTTTCTTT	CASGRGADTEAFF
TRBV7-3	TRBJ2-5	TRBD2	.	TGTGCCAGCAGCTCCTTAGCGGGGGCAGGGGAGACCCAGTACTTC	CASSSLAGAGETQYF
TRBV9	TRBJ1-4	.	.	TGTGCCAGCAGCATGGGGAGTGGTAATGAAAAACTGTTTTTT	CASSMGSGNEKLFF
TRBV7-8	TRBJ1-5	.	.	TGTGCCAGCAGCCTAGGGGCAGCTAGCAATCAGCCCCAGCATTTT	CASSLGAASNQPQHF
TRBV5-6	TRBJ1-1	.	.	TGTGCCAGCAGCTTGAACGCTGGAATCACTGAAGCTTTCTTT	CASSLNAGITEAFF
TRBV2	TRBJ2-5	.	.	TGTGCCAGCCTCTTGGCCCCCCGTGAGACCCAGTACTTC	CASLLAPRETQYF
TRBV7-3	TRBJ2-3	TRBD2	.	TGTGCCAGCAGCTTAGTTGCGGGGGGGCCTAGGGATACGCAGTATTTT	CASSLVAGGPRDTQYF
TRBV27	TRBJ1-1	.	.	TGTGCCAGCAGTTTATTGGAAAACACTGAAGCTTTCTTT	CASSLLENTEAFF
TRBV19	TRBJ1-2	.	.	TGTGCCAGTAGTATAGCCGAACCAGTGAGTGGCTACACCTTC	CASSIAEPVSGYTF
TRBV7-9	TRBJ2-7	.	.	TGTGCCAGCAGCCTTCAGGGAATGTGGCAGTACTTC	CASSLQGMWQYF
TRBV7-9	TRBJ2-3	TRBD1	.	TGTGCCAGCAGCCAAGACAGGGTAGCAGATACGCAGTATTTT	CASSQDRVADTQYF
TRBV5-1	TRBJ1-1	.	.	TGCGCCAGCAGCGTACAGGGTGAAAGCACTGAAGCTTTCTTT	CASSVQGESTEAFF
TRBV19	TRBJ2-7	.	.	TGTGCCAGTACCCCCCGGGAAGGTTACGAGCAGTACTTC	CASTPREGYEQYF
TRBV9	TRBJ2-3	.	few	TGTGCCAGCAGCGTAGTGAGGGACTCCCCCACAGATACGCAGTATTTT	CASSVVRDSPTDTQYF
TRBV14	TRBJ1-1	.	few	TGTGCCAGCAGCACAAGGATCGGGGGAGGGAGCACTGAAGCTTTCTTT	CASSTRIGGGSTEAFF